One T cell receptor (beta chain) is described in this entry. The data were obtained in a study of T-cell reconstitution after alpha-beta-depleted transplantation in children. A TCRbeta library incorporating unique molecular identifiers was prepared. TCRdb used MiXCR to reprocess the PCR reads, holding one entry per CDR3 protein. Among 100,000 or so distinct CDR3 sequences listed, 7.5% to 9.5% were seen once. The V gene lost 3 bases and the J gene lost 2 bases, with 7 bases spanning the gap. Germline V lookup: CDR1 MNHEY, CDR2 SVGEGT. The CDR3 sequence is 13 residues long. The source is a boy aged 2-9 years with acute lymphoblastic leukemia, due to receive a stem cell transplant. The chain combines TRBV6-2 or TRBV6-3 with TRBJ1-2; D not resolved. This material consisted of PBMCs, taken before TCRalphabeta/CD19-depleted stem cell transplant. CDR3 bases: TGTGCCAGCAGTTATTCGGTGAACTATGGCTACACCTTC. Its protein is CASSYSVNYGYTF.